This T cell receptor (beta chain) comes out of a study of T cell clonality in common variable immunodeficiency. Findings and limits, study-wide: Fewer deletions and N-nucleotide insertions were reportedly seen in common variable immunodeficiency TCR beta sequences.

The protocol was immunoSEQ multiplex PCR, while the TCRdb copy is restricted to in-frame clones and leaves out a portion. The counts give tens of thousands of clones, none of them seen only once; 29% is held by the top ten. The CDR3 contains 16 residues. Germline CDR1 and CDR2: SGHRS and YFSETQ. Trimming left V 0 bases short and J 10 bases short, with 17 bases between. This clone has ten or more counts. What it binds is not known. The CDR3 is cut off 3 residues early in the read; its end comes from the germline J gene. Patients had low serum IgG, IgA and/or IgM and specific antibody deficiency. The receptor's source is a human donor with common variable immunodeficiency. Sequencing was carried out using peripheral blood mononuclear cells. The J gene is TRBJ1-6, the V gene TRBV5-1, with D possibly matching TRBD1 (5 bases). The DNA read from the CDR3 is TGCGCCAGCAGCTTGGAGGGGAACTTCGGGCGGTCACCC. It encodes CASSLEGNFGRSP. The whole CDR3 region reads CASSLEGNFGRSPLHF.